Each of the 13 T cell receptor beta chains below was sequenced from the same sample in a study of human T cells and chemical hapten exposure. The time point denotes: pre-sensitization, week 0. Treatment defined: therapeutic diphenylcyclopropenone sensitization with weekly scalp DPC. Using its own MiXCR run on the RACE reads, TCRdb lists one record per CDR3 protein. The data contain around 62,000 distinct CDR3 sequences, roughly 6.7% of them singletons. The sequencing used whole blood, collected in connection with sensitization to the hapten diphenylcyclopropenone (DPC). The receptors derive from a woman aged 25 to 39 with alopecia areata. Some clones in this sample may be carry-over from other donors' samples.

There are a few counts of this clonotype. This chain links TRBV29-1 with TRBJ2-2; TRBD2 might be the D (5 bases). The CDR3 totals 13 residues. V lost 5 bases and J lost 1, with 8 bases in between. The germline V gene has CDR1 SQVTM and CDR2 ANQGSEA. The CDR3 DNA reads TGCAGCGTTATACGGGGGAACACCGGGGAGCTGTTTTTT. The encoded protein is CSVIRGNTGELFF.

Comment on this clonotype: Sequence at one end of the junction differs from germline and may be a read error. The CDR3 DNA is TGTGCCAGCAGTTCGGACAGACATGGCGACACCTTC. This codes for CASSSDRHGDTF. The genes are TRBV6-5 and TRBJ1-2; tentative D call: TRBD1 (6 bases). Germline CDR1 reads MNHEY; CDR2 reads SVGAGI. The CDR3 covers 12 residues.

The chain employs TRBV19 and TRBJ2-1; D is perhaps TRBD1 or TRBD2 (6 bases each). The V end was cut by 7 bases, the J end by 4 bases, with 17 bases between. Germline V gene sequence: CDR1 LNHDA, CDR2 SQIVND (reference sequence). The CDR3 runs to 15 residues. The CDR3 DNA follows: TGTGCCAGTAACCCGAGTGGGGGGCGATACAATGAGCAGTTCTTC. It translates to CASNPSGGRYNEQFF.

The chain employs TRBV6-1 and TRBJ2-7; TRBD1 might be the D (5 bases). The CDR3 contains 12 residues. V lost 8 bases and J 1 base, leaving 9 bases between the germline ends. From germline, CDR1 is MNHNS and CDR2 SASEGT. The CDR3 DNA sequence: TGTGCCAGCGGTTACAGGTCCTACGAGCAGTACTTC. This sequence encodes CASGYRSYEQYF.

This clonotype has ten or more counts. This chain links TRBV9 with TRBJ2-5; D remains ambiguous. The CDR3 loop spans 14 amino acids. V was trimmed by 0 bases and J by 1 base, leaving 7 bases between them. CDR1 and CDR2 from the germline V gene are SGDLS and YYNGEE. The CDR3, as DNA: TGTGCCAGCAGCGTAGACTATCTCCAAGAGACCCAGTACTTC. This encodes CASSVDYLQETQYF.

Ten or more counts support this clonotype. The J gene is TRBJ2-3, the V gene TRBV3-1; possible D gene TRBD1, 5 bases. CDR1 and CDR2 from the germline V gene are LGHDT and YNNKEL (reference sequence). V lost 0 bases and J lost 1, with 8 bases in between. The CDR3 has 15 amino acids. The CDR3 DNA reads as TGTGCCAGCAGCCAAGAACAGGCCCGCACAGATACGCAGTATTTT. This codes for CASSQEQARTDTQYF.

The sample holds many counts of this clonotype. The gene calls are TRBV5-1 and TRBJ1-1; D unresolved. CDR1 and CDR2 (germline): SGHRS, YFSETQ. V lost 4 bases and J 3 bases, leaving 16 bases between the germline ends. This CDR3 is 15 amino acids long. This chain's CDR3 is CASSLVGPEHTEAFF. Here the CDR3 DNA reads TGCGCCAGCAGCCTCGTCGGGCCTGAACACACTGAAGCTTTCTTT.

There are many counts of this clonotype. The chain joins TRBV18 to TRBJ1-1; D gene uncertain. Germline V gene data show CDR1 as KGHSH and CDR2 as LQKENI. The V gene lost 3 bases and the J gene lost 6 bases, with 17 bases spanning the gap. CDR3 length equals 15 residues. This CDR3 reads CASSPQGSGRAEAFF. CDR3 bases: TGTGCCAGCTCACCGCAAGGCAGCGGGAGGGCTGAAGCTTTCTTT.

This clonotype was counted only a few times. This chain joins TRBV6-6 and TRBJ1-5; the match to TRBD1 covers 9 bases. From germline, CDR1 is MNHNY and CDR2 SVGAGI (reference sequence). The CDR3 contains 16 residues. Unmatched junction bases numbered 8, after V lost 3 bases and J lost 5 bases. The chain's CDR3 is CASSYHSGTGHQPQHF. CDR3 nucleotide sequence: TGTGCCAGCAGTTATCATTCCGGGACAGGGCATCAGCCCCAGCATTTT.

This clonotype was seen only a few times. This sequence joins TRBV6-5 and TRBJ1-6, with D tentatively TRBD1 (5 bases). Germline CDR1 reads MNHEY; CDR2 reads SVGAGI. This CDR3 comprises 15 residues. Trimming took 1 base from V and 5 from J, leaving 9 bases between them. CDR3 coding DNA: TGTGCCAGCAGTTACTTGTCCAGGGATAATTCACCCCTCCACTTT. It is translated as CASSYLSRDNSPLHF.

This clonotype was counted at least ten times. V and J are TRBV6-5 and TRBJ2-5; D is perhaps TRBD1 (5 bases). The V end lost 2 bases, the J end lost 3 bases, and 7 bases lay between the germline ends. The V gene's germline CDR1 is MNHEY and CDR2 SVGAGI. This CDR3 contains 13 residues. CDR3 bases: TGTGCCAGCAGTTACCTGACAGAAGAGACCCAGTACTTC. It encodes CASSYLTEETQYF.

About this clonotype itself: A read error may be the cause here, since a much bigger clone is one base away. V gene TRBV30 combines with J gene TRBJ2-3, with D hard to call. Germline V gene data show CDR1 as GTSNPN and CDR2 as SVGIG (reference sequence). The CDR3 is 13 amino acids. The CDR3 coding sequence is TGTGACTGGAGTGTTCTCCGCACAGATACGCAGTATTTT. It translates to CDWSVLRTDTQYF.

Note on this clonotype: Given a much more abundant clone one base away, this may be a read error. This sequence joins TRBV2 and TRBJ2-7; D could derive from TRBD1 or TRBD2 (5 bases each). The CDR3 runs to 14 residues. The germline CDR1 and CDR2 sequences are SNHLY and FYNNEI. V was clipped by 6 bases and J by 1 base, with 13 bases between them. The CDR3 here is CASRKEGISYEQYF. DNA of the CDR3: TGTGCCAGCAGAAAAGAGGGGATTTCCTACGAGCAGTACTTC.